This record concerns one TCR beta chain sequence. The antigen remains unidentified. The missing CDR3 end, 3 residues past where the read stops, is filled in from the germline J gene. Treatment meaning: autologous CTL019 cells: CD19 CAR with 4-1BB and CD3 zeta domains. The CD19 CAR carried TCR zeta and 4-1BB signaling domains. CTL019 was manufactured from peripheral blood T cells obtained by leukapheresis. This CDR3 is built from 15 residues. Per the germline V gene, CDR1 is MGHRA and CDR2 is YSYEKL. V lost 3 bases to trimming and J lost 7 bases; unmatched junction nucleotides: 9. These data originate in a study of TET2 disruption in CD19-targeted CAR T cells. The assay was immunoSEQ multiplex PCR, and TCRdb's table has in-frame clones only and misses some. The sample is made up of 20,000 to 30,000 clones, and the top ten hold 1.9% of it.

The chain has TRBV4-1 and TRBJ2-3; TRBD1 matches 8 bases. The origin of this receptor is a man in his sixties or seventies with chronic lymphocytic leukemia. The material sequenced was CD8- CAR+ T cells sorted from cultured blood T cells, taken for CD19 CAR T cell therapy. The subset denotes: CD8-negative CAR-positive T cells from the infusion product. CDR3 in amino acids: CASSHPGQERNTQYF. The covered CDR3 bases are TGCGCCAGCAGCCATCCGGGACAGGAGCGGAATACG.